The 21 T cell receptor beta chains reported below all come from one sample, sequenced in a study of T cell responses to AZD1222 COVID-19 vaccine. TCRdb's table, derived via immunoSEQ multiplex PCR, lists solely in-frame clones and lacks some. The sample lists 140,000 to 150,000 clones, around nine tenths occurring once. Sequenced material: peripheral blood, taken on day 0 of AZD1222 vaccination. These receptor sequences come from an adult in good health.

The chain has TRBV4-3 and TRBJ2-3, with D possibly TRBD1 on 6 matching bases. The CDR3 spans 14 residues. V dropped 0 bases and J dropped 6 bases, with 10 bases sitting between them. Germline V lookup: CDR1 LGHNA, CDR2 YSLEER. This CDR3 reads CASSQEWGLDTQYF. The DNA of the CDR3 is TGCGCCAGCAGCCAAGAATGGGGGCTGGATACGCAGTATTTT.

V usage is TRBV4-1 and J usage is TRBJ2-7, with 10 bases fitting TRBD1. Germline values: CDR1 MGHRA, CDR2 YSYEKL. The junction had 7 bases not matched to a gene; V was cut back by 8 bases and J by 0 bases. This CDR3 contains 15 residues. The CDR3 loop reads CASGRGTGVSYEQYF. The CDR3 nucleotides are TGCGCCAGCGGACGAGGGACAGGGGTCTCCTACGAGCAGTACTTC.

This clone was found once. The CDR3 region has the DNA TGTGCCAGCAGCTTTGACTTCTTCGGGACAGGGATGACCACTGAAGCTTTCTTT. As protein: CASSFDFFGTGMTTEAFF. The V call is TRBV5-5, the J call TRBJ1-1, with 9 nucleotides matching TRBD1. Germline V CDR1 and CDR2: SGHKS, YYEKEE (reference sequence). V was clipped by 2 bases and J by 4 bases; unmatched bases: 15. The CDR3 has 18 amino acids.

CDR3 residues: CASSEGAMNTEAFF. The DNA for the CDR3 is TGTGCCAGCAGCGAGGGGGCTATGAACACTGAAGCTTTCTTT. This chain uses TRBV9 with TRBJ1-1; 7 positions agree with TRBD1. V shed 3 bases and J 0 bases; nucleotides not matched to a gene: 2. The CDR3 loop spans 14 amino acids. Germline V gives CDR1 SGDLS, CDR2 YYNGEE.

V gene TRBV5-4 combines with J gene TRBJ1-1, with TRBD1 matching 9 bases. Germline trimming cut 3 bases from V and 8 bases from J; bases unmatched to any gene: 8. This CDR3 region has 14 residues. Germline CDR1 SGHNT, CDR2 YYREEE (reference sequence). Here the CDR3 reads CASSWDREGPEAFF. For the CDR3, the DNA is TGTGCCAGCAGCTGGGACAGGGAGGGACCCGAAGCTTTCTTT.

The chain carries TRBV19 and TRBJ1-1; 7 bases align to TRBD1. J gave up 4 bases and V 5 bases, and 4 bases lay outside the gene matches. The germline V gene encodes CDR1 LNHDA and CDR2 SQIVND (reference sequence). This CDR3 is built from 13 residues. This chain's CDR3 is CASSQTGSTEAFF. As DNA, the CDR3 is TGTGCCAGTAGTCAGACAGGGTCCACTGAAGCTTTCTTT.

CDR3 in amino acids: CASSTLPGAAGGANVLTF. Written as DNA, the CDR3 is TGTGCCAGCAGCACCCTCCCCGGGGCAGCAGGTGGGGCCAACGTCCTGACTTTC. The chain links TRBV7-9 to TRBJ2-6, with D possibly being TRBD1 or TRBD2 (5 bases each). V lost 5 bases to trimming and J lost 3 bases, with 20 bases between them. The CDR3 totals 18 residues. Germline V gives CDR1 SEHNR, CDR2 FQNEAQ (reference sequence).

The CDR3 here is CANAPGQFNQPQHF. DNA of the CDR3: TGTGCCAATGCCCCGGGACAGTTTAATCAGCCCCAGCATTTT. The chain combines TRBV3-1 (or the pseudogene TRBV3-2) with TRBJ1-5, with 7 bases lining up with TRBD1. Germline V gene sequence: CDR1 LGHDT, CDR2 YNNKEL (reference sequence). The CDR3 is 14 residues long. The V segment lost 10 bases and the J segment 4 bases; nucleotides outside the gene matches: 10.

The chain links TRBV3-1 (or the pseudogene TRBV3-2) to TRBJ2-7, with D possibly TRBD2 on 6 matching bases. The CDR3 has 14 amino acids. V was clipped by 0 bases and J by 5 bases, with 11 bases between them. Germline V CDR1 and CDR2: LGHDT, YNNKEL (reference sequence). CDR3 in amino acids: CASSQDQTGDEQYF. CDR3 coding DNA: TGTGCCAGCAGCCAAGATCAGACGGGGGACGAGCAGTACTTC.

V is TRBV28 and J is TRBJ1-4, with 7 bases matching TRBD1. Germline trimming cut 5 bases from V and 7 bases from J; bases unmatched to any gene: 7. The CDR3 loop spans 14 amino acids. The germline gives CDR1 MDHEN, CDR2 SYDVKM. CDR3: CASSPTQGGEKLFF. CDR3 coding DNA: TGTGCCAGCAGTCCTACTCAGGGGGGTGAAAAACTGTTTTTT.

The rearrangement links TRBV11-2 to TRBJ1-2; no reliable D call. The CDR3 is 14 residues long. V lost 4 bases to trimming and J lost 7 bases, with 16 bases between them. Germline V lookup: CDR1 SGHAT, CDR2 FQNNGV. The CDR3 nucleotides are TGTGCCAGCAGCTCCCTCGTGTGGGGAGGTGGCTACACCTTC. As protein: CASSSLVWGGGYTF.

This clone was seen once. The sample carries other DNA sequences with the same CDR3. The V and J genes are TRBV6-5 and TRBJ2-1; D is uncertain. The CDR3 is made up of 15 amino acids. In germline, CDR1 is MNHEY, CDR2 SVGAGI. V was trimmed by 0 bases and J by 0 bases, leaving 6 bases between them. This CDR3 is CASSYSHYSYNEQFF. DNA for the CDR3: TGTGCCAGCAGTTACTCACACTACTCCTACAATGAGCAGTTCTTC.

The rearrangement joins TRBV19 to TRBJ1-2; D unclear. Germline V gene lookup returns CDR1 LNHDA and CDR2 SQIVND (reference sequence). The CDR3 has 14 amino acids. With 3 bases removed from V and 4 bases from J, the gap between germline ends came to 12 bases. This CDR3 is CASSIGGAVYGYTF. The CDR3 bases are TGTGCCAGTAGTATCGGCGGTGCCGTCTATGGCTACACCTTC.

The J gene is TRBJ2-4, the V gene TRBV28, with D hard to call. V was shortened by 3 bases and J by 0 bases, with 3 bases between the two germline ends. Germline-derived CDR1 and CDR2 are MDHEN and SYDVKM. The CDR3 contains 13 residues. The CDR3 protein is CASSLIAKNIQYF. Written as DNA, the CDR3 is TGTGCCAGCAGTTTGATAGCCAAAAACATTCAGTACTTC.

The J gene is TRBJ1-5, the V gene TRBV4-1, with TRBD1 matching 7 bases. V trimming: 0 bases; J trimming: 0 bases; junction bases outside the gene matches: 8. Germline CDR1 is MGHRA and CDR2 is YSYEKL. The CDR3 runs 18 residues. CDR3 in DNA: TGCGCCAGCAGCCAAGAACAGGGGCCGATCTATAGCAATCAGCCCCAGCATTTT. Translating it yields CASSQEQGPIYSNQPQHF.

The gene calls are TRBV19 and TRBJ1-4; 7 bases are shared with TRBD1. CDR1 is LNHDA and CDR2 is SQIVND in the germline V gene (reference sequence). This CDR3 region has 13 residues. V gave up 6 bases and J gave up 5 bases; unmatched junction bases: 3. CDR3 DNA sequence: TGTGCCAGTAGAGACAGGGCAAATGAAAAACTGTTTTTT. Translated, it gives CASRDRANEKLFF.

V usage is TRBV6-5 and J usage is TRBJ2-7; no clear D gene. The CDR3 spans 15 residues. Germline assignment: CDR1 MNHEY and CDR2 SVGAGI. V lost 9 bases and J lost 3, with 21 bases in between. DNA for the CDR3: TGTGCCAGTCCGCCCCGCCTCTGGGAAGTCTACGAGCAGTACTTC. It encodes CASPPRLWEVYEQYF.

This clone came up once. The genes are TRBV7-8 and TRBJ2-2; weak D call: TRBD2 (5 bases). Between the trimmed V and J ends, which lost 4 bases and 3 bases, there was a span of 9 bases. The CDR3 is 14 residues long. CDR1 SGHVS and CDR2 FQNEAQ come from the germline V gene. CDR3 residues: CASSSERYTGELFF. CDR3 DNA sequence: TGTGCCAGCAGCTCCGAGCGGTACACCGGGGAGCTGTTTTTT.

The CDR3 spells CASTLQGGGYTF. The CDR3 bases are TGTGCCAGCACCTTGCAGGGGGGGGGCTACACCTTC. The rearrangement joins TRBV12-3 or TRBV12-4 to TRBJ1-2; TRBD1 aligns across 7 bases. The trim removed 7 bases at V and 8 bases at J, leaving 7 bases unmatched. The CDR3 loop spans 12 amino acids.

CDR3 nucleotide sequence: TGTGCCAGCACCACTAGGACAGGGCCCTACAATGAGCAGTTCTTC. Its translation: CASTTRTGPYNEQFF. The chain carries TRBV2 and TRBJ2-1; 8 bases map to TRBD1. Germline V gene lookup returns CDR1 SNHLY and CDR2 FYNNEI. The length of the CDR3 is 15 residues. The ends lost 7 bases at V and 2 bases at J; junction bases unmatched: 7.

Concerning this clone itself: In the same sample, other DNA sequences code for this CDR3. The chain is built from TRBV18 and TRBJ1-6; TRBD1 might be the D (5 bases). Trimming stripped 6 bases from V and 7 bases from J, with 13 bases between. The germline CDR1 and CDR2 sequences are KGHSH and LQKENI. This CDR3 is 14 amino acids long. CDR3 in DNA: TGTGCCAGCTCCCAAGGGACGGGGAATTCACCCCTCCACTTT. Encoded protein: CASSQGTGNSPLHF.